The sequence of this TCR beta chain was determined in a study of T cells in Graves' hyperthyroidism and ophthalmopathy. Regarding the study as a whole: Most thyroid clonotypes with frequency above 0.001 were detected in blood.

RNA transcripts yielded amplified TCR beta CDR3 regions. In the first-round RT-PCR of the TCR CDR3, the HTBI primer set was used. TCRdb used MiXCR to reprocess the multiplex PCR reads, holding one entry per CDR3 protein. Of approximately 870,000 distinct CDR3 sequences in the sample, 38% were seen once. This clonotype was found many times. Its antigen is unidentified. The clonotype was recovered from a man between 18 and 29 years old with Graves' hyperthyroidism. The specimen was blood.

The CDR3 DNA is TGTGCCAGCAGCCCAGAAGGGTATGGCTACACCTTC. Amino acids: CASSPEGYGYTF. The chain has TRBV7-2 and TRBJ1-2; D ambiguous. Between the trimmed V and J ends, which lost 5 bases and 5 bases, there was a span of 9 bases. CDR3 length equals 12 residues. Germline values: CDR1 SGHTA, CDR2 FQGNSA.